This TCR beta chain was documented in a study of cytomegalovirus exposure and HLA in healthy donors. PCR used 60 Vbeta primers and 13 Jbeta primers. Only in-frame clones appear in the TCRdb table, and some are missing; sequencing was by immunoSEQ multiplex PCR. The data hold around 25,000 clones, with more than 70% observed a single time. This clone was found a few times. V lost 2 bases to trimming and J lost 5 bases, with 7 bases between them. The CDR3 extends over 13 amino acids. Looked up from germline, CDR1 is MNHNS and CDR2 is SASEGT. Sequenced sample: PBMCs. The source of this sequence is a male donor in good health and CMV-seronegative. The rearrangement uses TRBV6-1 and TRBJ1-5; D gene ambiguous. The CDR3 DNA is TGTGCCAGCAGTGAACTAGGAGATCAGCCCCAGCATTTT. It specifies CASSELGDQPQHF.